A selection of T cell receptor beta chains follows, all from one sample in a study of response to subunit inactivated influenza vaccine. Using its own MiXCR run on the RT-PCR reads, TCRdb lists one record per CDR3 protein. The sample lists 800,000 to 1,000,000 distinct CDR3 sequences, approximately 21% seen once, with more than 8.5% in the top ten. The source material was PBMCs from blood, sampled more than 4 days after vaccination. These receptors were collected from a middle-aged man who received an inactivated influenza vaccine. Each CDR3 is given with its conserved first and last residue. D genes are given only for firm matches. Only part of the rows carry a size: once, few, many, or a class if the clone is expanded.

>TRBD2|TRBV5-1|many|TRBJ2-1
CASSLRQLAGVNNEQFF
TGCGCCAGCAGCTTGCGTCAACTAGCGGGAGTTAACAATGAGCAGTTCTTC
>TRBD2|TRBV6-2/TRBV6-3|-|TRBJ2-3
CASIRGGLADTQYF
TGTGCCAGCATCCGGGGGGGCCTCGCAGATACGCAGTATTTT
>TRBD2|TRBV7-9|-|TRBJ2-1
CASSPAGLDNEQFF
TGTGCCAGCAGCCCGGCGGGACTAGACAATGAGCAGTTCTTC
>-|TRBV11-2|-|TRBJ2-1
CASSLALAANEQFF
TGTGCCAGCAGCTTAGCTCTAGCTGCAAATGAGCAGTTCTTC
>-|TRBV20-1|-|TRBJ1-6
CSARVSGGRRSYNSPLHF
TGCAGTGCTAGAGTTAGCGGGGGGAGGAGATCCTATAATTCACCCCTCCACTTT
>-|TRBV27|-|TRBJ1-2
CASRRGSRSGGYTF
TGTGCCAGCAGGAGGGGGTCTAGATCGGGCGGCTACACCTTC
>-|TRBV12-3/TRBV12-4|-|TRBJ1-5
CASRLGVGGGQPQHF
TGTGCCAGCAGGTTAGGTGTGGGGGGCGGCCAGCCCCAGCATTTT
>-|TRBV20-1|many|TRBJ1-6
CSARGASGGDSPLHF
TGCAGTGCTAGAGGTGCCAGCGGGGGCGATTCACCCCTCCACTTT
>-|TRBV20-1|-|TRBJ1-2
CSAPTGVNYGYTF
TGCAGTGCCCCTACCGGGGTGAACTATGGCTACACCTTC
>-|TRBV7-2|-|TRBJ2-3
CASSLRSRRTYTDTQYF
TGTGCCAGCAGCTTAAGGTCCAGGCGGACTTACACAGATACGCAGTATTTT
>TRBD2|TRBV4-3|few|TRBJ2-5
CASSQVLAGNQETQYF
TGCGCCAGCAGCCAAGTTCTAGCGGGGAACCAAGAGACCCAGTACTTC
>TRBD1|TRBV28|few|TRBJ1-5
CASSSRDSYQPQHF
TGTGCCAGCAGTTCCCGGGACAGCTATCAGCCCCAGCATTTT
>TRBD1|TRBV29-1|-|TRBJ2-6
CSVAGQGAVGANVLTF
TGCAGCGTTGCCGGTCAGGGGGCAGTTGGGGCCAACGTCCTGACTTTC
>-|TRBV4-3|-|TRBJ2-3
CASSQGTLSTDTQYF
TGCGCCAGCAGCCAGGGGACACTCAGCACAGATACGCAGTATTTT
>-|TRBV7-9|few|TRBJ1-1
CASSLPNLNTEAFF
TGTGCCAGCAGCTTACCCAACTTGAACACTGAAGCTTTCTTT
>-|TRBV3-1|few|TRBJ1-2
CASSQVPQYGYTF
TGTGCCAGCAGCCAAGTACCACAGTATGGCTACACCTTC
>TRBD2|TRBV4-3|-|TRBJ2-5
CASSQAKLAGETQYF
TGCGCCAGCAGCCAAGCGAAACTAGCGGGAGAGACCCAGTACTTC
>-|TRBV20-1|few|TRBJ2-3
CSAISLGTQYF
TGCAGTGCCATATCGTTGGGTACGCAGTATTTT